These T cell receptor beta chains were read from a single sample in a study of T-cell reconstitution after alpha-beta-depleted transplantation in children. In TCRdb, the PCR reads were re-called with MiXCR into one record per CDR3 protein. The sample has approximately 500,000 distinct CDR3 sequences; roughly a tenth are singletons. The sequencing here drew on PBMCs, taken before TCRalphabeta/CD19-depleted stem cell transplant. The origin of the receptors is a child aged 2-15 years with inherited bone marrow failure, due to receive a stem cell transplant. The CDR3 runs from the conserved cysteine through the conserved F or W. The D gene is left open where the match is weak. Clone size appears in some rows only: once, few, many, or a class for an expanded clone.

.	TRBV5-5	.	TRBJ2-2	TGTGCCAGCAGCTTGAAGGGTCTCACCGGGGAGCTGTTTTTT	CASSLKGLTGELFF
few	TRBV6-2/TRBV6-3	.	TRBJ1-1	TGTGCCAGCAGTTATGTTGGGAGAGGCACTGAAGCTTTCTTT	CASSYVGRGTEAFF
many	TRBV6-5	.	TRBJ2-1	TGTGCCAGCAGTTACGACGGGTACAATGAGCAGTTCTTC	CASSYDGYNEQFF
many	TRBV29-1	TRBD2	TRBJ2-7	TGCAGCGTTGATAGCGGGAGGGCCCACGAGCAGTACTTC	CSVDSGRAHEQYF
many	TRBV5-1	.	TRBJ2-1	TGCGCCAGCAGCAAGGTAGCGGTGAGCTCCTACAATGAGCAGTTCTTC	CASSKVAVSSYNEQFF
many	TRBV7-9	TRBD1	TRBJ2-7	TGTGCCAGCAGCTCACGGACAGGGGTGACCTACGAGCAGTACTTC	CASSSRTGVTYEQYF
many	TRBV5-1	.	TRBJ1-2	TGCGCCAGCAGCTTCGCAGGGCAGGGAGAGGATGGCTACACCTTC	CASSFAGQGEDGYTF
many	TRBV27	.	TRBJ2-1	TGTGCCAGCACCCTGATGGGCGGGGAACCTATCAATGAGCAGTTCTTC	CASTLMGGEPINEQFF
many	TRBV27	TRBD2	TRBJ2-3	TGTGCCAGCAATCGGTGGCCTAGCGGGATCAGAGCAGATACGCAGTATTTT	CASNRWPSGIRADTQYF
.	TRBV7-9	.	TRBJ2-1	TGTGCCAGCAGCCGAGACTGGGGACGGGTTAGCTCCTACAATGAGCAGTTCTTC	CASSRDWGRVSSYNEQFF
many	TRBV6-2/TRBV6-3	.	TRBJ2-1	TGTGCCAGCAGTTATTCTAGCGTTGACTACAATGAGCAGTTCTTC	CASSYSSVDYNEQFF
.	TRBV19	TRBD1	TRBJ2-2	TGTGCCAGTAGTATAGGGGACAGGGGAACCGGGGAGCTGTTTTTT	CASSIGDRGTGELFF
many	TRBV27	.	TRBJ2-4	TGTGCCAGCAGTCCCTCCTGGCTTGTGGCCAAAAACATTCAGTACTTC	CASSPSWLVAKNIQYF
few	TRBV27	.	TRBJ2-2	TGTGCCAGCAGTTTATTTGGGGGAGCCGGGGAGCTGTTTTTT	CASSLFGGAGELFF
many	TRBV4-1	TRBD2	TRBJ2-5	TGCGCCAGCAGCCTCGCCGGGACTAGCGGGAGAGTGGAACAAGAGACCCAGTACTTC	CASSLAGTSGRVEQETQYF
.	TRBV19	TRBD1	TRBJ1-2	TGTGCCAGTAATGGTCATCCGGGACAGTCCAACCGCTATGGCTACACCTTC	CASNGHPGQSNRYGYTF
many	TRBV20-1	.	TRBJ2-5	TGCAGTGCTATAAACCCGGGGATTCAAGAGACCCAGTACTTC	CSAINPGIQETQYF
.	TRBV4-1	TRBD2	TRBJ2-2	TGCGCCAGCAGCCAAGACGGGACTAGCACCGGGGAGCTGTTTTTT	CASSQDGTSTGELFF
many	TRBV2	.	TRBJ2-1	TGTGCCAGCAGTGACCTTAGCGGAGTCTACAATGAGCAGTTCTTC	CASSDLSGVYNEQFF
many	TRBV12-3/TRBV12-4	.	TRBJ1-1	TGTGCCAGCAGTTTAAGGGAAGAAAGTACTGAAGCTTTCTTT	CASSLREESTEAFF
many	TRBV2	.	TRBJ2-7	TGTGCCAGCAGCGAGTACGAGCAGTACTTC	CASSEYEQYF
many	TRBV29-1	TRBD2	TRBJ2-1	TGCAGCGGCTTAGCGGGAGGGGTGTTCTTC	CSGLAGGVFF
many	TRBV6-5	.	TRBJ1-4	TGTGCCAGCAGTTACACAGGGCGCAATGAAAAACTGTTTTTT	CASSYTGRNEKLFF
many	TRBV15	.	TRBJ1-1	TGTGCCACCAGCAGAGATTGGTTGGCCACTTTAAACACTGAAGCTTTCTTT	CATSRDWLATLNTEAFF
many	TRBV5-6	.	TRBJ2-1	TGTGCCAGCAGCTTGGTAACGGGGTCCTACAATGAGCAGTTCTTC	CASSLVTGSYNEQFF
many	TRBV6-5	.	TRBJ1-1	TGTGCCCATTCCAGGAACACTGAAGCTTTCTTT	CAHSRNTEAFF
many	TRBV28	TRBD2	TRBJ2-1	TGTGCCAGCAGCCTTACTAGCGGGAGAGTACCCTACAATGAGCAGTTCTTC	CASSLTSGRVPYNEQFF
many	TRBV10-3	.	TRBJ2-1	TGTGCCGCCAGGCGGGGTGGGTTAAGTGAGCAGTTCTTC	CAARRGGLSEQFF
many	TRBV12-3/TRBV12-4	.	TRBJ2-7	TGTGCCAGCAGTTTAGCACAGGTTACCTCCTACGAGCAGTACTTC	CASSLAQVTSYEQYF
many	TRBV15	TRBD1	TRBJ2-7	TGTGCCACCAGCAGAGAAAAGGACAGGGCCTACGAGCAGTACTTC	CATSREKDRAYEQYF
.	TRBV5-4	TRBD2	TRBJ2-1	TGTGCCAGCAGCTCTAGCGGGAGGGCCTGGGGTGAGCAGTTCTTC	CASSSSGRAWGEQFF
many	TRBV27	TRBD2	TRBJ2-7	TGTGCCAGCAGTTCAGCGGGAGGCCCCTACGAGCAGTACTTC	CASSSAGGPYEQYF
many	TRBV7-2	.	TRBJ2-7	TGTGCCAGCAGCCCTCGACTTGCCAGCGGTGGTTACGAGCAGTACTTC	CASSPRLASGGYEQYF
many	TRBV6-5	.	TRBJ1-2	TGTGCCAGCAGTGACTCGGCAGGGAATGGCTACACCTTC	CASSDSAGNGYTF
many	TRBV7-6	.	TRBJ2-7	TGTGCCAGCAGTTCCATTGGGGGGACCCACTACGAGCAGTACTTC	CASSSIGGTHYEQYF
.	TRBV27	.	TRBJ1-5	TGTGCCAGCAGTTTATCGGGACCACTGGATTGGCCCCAGCATTTT	CASSLSGPLDWPQHF
many	TRBV4-3	.	TRBJ2-6	TGCGCCAGCAGCGCTGTAACAGGGGCCAACGTCCTGACTTTC	CASSAVTGANVLTF
many	TRBV4-3	.	TRBJ2-6	TGCGCCAGCAGCCAAGACGGGGGGCAGGGCTCTGGGGCCAACGTCCTGACTTTC	CASSQDGGQGSGANVLTF
many	TRBV15	.	TRBJ2-3	TGTGCCACCAGCAGAGATGGGGGTCCGGCAGATACGCAGTATTTT	CATSRDGGPADTQYF
many	TRBV4-3	.	TRBJ2-4	TGCGCCAGCAGCCAAGGTCACGGGCGAAACATTCAGTACTTC	CASSQGHGRNIQYF
few	TRBV18	.	TRBJ2-7	TGTGCCAGCTCACCAGAGGACTTCCCTTTTTCGGTAGAGCAGTACTTC	CASSPEDFPFSVEQYF
many	TRBV11-2	.	TRBJ1-1	TGTGCCAGCAGCTTAGTGGGTGGGGTGAACACTGAAGCTTTCTTT	CASSLVGGVNTEAFF
.	TRBV10-3	TRBD1	TRBJ2-7	TGTGCCATCAGTGAGTCGAGGCAGGGGGTATCCTACGAGCAGTACTTC	CAISESRQGVSYEQYF
many	TRBV12-5	.	TRBJ2-1	TGTGCTAGTGGTTTAGGGGGAACCTACAATGAGCAGTTCTTC	CASGLGGTYNEQFF
many	TRBV23-1	.	TRBJ2-1	TGCGCCAGCAGTCAATCTTGGAATGAGCAGTTCTTC	CASSQSWNEQFF
few	TRBV27	.	TRBJ2-1	TGTGCCAGCAGCCGGGCAGGGAACTACAATGAGCAGTTCTTC	CASSRAGNYNEQFF
many	TRBV6-5	TRBD1	TRBJ2-7	TGTGCCAGCAGTTACTCCCTTCCGACAGGGCACGAGCAGTACTTC	CASSYSLPTGHEQYF
many	TRBV5-1	TRBD1	TRBJ2-1	TGCGCCAGCAGCTTGGACGGACAGGGGACCTACAATGAGCAGTTCTTC	CASSLDGQGTYNEQFF
.	TRBV5-1	.	TRBJ2-5	TGCGCCAGCAGCATTCCCCTGACAGGTCTCCAAGAGACCCAGTACTTC	CASSIPLTGLQETQYF
many	TRBV24-1	.	TRBJ2-1	TGTGCCACCAGTGATTTCCAGACTCGAGCCTTCTCCTACAATGAGCAGTTCTTC	CATSDFQTRAFSYNEQFF
few	TRBV6-2/TRBV6-3	.	TRBJ2-5	TGTGCCAGCAGTTACTCGGGCCGGGACTTCGGACGGGAGACCCAGTACTTC	CASSYSGRDFGRETQYF
many	TRBV20-1	TRBD2	TRBJ2-5	TGCAGTGCGCCTGTAGCGGGTACAGAGACCCAGTACTTC	CSAPVAGTETQYF